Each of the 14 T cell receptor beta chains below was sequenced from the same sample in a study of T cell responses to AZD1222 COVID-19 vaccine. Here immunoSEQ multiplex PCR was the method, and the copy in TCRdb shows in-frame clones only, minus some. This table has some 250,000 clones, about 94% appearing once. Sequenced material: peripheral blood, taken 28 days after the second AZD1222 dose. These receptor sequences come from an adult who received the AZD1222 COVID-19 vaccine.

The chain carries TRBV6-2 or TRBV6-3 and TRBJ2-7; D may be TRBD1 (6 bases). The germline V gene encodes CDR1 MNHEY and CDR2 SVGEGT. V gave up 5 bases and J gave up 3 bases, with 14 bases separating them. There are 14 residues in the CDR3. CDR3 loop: CASSRDTNNYEQYF. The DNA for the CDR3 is TGTGCCAGCAGTAGGGACACAAACAACTACGAGCAGTACTTC.

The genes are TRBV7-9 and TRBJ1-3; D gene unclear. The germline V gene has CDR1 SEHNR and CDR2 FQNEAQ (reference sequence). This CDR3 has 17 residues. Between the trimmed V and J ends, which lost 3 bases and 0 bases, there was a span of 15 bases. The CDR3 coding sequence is TGTGCCAGCAGCTTGTTGAGTCTGGCGTTCTCTGGAAACACCATATATTTT. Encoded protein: CASSLLSLAFSGNTIYF. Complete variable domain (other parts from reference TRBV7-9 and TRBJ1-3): DTGVSQNPRHKITKRGQNVTFRCDPISEHNRLYWYRQTLGQGPEFLTYFQNEAQLEKSRLLSDRFSAERPKGSFSTLEIQRTEQGDSAMYLCASSLLSLAFSGNTIYFGEGSWLTVV.

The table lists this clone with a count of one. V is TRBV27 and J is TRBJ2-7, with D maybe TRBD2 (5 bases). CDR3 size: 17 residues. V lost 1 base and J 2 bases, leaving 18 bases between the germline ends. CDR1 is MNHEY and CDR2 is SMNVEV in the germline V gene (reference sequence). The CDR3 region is CASSLFSRLPVPYEQYF. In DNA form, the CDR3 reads TGTGCCAGCAGTTTATTTTCGAGACTACCGGTTCCCTACGAGCAGTACTTC.

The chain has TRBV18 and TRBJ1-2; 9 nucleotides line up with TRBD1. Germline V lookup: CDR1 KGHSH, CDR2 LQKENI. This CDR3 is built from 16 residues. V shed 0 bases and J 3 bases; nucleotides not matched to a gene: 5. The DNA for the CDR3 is TGTGCCAGCTCACCACCGGACAGGGGATTGGACTATGGCTACACCTTC. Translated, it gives CASSPPDRGLDYGYTF.

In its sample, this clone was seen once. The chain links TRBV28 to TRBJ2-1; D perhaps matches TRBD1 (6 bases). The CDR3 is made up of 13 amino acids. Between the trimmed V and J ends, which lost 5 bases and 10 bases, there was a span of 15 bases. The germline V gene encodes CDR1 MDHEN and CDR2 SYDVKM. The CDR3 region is CASSEQGYGEQFF. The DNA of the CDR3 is TGTGCCAGCAGTGAACAGGGCTACGGGGAGCAGTTCTTC.

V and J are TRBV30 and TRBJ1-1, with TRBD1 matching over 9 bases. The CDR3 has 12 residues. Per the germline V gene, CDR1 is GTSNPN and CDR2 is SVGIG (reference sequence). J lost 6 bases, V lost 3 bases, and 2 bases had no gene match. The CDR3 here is CAWSRTGAEAFF. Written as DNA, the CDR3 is TGTGCCTGGAGCCGGACAGGGGCTGAAGCTTTCTTT.

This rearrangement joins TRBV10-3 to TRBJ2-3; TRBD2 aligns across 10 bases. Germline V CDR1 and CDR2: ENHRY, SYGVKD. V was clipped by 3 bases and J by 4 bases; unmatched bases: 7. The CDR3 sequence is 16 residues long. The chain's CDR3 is CAISEQRGGPPDTQYF. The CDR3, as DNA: TGTGCCATCAGTGAACAGCGGGGGGGCCCCCCAGATACGCAGTATTTT.

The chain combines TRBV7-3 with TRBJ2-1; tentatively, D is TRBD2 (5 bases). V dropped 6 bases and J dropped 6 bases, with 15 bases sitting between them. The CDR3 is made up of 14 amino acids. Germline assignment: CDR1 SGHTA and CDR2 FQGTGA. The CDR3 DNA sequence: TGTGCCAGCAGTCCGGGGTCCTTAGTCAATGAGCAGTTCTTC. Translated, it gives CASSPGSLVNEQFF.

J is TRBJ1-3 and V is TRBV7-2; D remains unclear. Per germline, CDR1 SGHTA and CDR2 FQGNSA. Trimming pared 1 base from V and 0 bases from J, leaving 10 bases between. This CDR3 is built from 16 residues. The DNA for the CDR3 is TGTGCCAGCAGCTTAGTAGGTGCTTACTCTGGAAACACCATATATTTT. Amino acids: CASSLVGAYSGNTIYF.

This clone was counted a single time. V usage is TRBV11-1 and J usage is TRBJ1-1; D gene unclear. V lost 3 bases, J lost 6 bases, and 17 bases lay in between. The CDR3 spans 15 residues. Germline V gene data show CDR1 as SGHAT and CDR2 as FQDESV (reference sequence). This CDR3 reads CASSFTPPEWAEAFF. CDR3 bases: TGTGCCAGCAGCTTTACACCACCCGAATGGGCTGAAGCTTTCTTT.

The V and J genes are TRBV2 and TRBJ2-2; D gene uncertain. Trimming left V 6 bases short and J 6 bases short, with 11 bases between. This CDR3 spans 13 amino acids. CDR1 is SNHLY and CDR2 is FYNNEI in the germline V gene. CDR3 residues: CASSTLGSGELFF. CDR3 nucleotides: TGTGCCAGCAGCACTCTTGGTTCCGGGGAGCTGTTTTTT. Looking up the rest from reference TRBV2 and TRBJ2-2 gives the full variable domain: EPEVTQTPSHQVTQMGQEVILRCVPISNHLYFYWYRQILGQKVEFLVSFYNNEISEKSEIFDDQFSVERPDGSNFTLKIRSTKLEDSAMYFCASSTLGSGELFFGEGSRLTVL.

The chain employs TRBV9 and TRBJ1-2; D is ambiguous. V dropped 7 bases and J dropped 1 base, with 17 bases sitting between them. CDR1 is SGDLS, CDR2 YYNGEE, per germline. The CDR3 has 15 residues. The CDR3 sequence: CASATRTEDNYGYTF. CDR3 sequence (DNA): TGTGCCAGCGCAACTAGGACGGAAGATAACTATGGCTACACCTTC.

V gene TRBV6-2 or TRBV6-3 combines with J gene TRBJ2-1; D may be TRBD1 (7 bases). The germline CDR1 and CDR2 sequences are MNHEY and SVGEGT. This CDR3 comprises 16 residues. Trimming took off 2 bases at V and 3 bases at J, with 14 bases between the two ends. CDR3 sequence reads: CASSYGGAGGYNEQFF. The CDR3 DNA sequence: TGTGCCAGCAGTTACGGAGGGGCAGGGGGCTACAATGAGCAGTTCTTC.

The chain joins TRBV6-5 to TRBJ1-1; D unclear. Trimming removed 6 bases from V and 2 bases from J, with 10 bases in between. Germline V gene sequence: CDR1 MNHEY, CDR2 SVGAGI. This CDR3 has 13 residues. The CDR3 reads CASSSTSNTEAFF. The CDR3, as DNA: TGTGCCAGCAGCTCCACAAGTAACACTGAAGCTTTCTTT.